The 3 T cell receptor beta chains reported below all come from one sample, sequenced in a study of blood T cell repertoires in COVID-19. Sequencing was performed with immunoSEQ multiplex PCR; in TCRdb, only in-frame clones are kept and a portion is missing. Of over 250,000 clones listed, 89% were seen once; the top ten hold around 1.9%. The sequenced material came from PBMCs or T cells enriched from blood (not recorded which). Receptors were obtained from an older woman who had recovered from COVID-19.

The rearrangement links TRBV5-3 to TRBJ1-4; no clear D. TRBV5-3 is given ORF status, its function remaining uncertain. This CDR3 contains 21 residues. V shed 0 bases and J shed 4 bases, with 28 bases lying between them. In DNA, the CDR3 is TGTGCCAGAAGCTTGGCCGATGGGAGACCTCTACTCCCCGGGTATAATGAAAAACTGTTTTTT. Protein: CARSLADGRPLLPGYNEKLFF.

This rearrangement joins TRBV28 to TRBJ2-1; a possible D gene is TRBD1 (5 bases). There are 13 residues in the CDR3. Trimming shortened V by 8 bases and J by 6 bases, and 14 bases separated the two germline ends. The germline gives CDR1 MDHEN, CDR2 SYDVKM. In DNA form, the CDR3 reads TGTGCCAGCGCCTCAGGGTACCCCAATGAGCAGTTCTTC. It is translated as CASASGYPNEQFF.

This clone was found once. V gene TRBV18 combines with J gene TRBJ1-2; 7 nucleotides line up with TRBD1. Looked up from germline, CDR1 is KGHSH and CDR2 is LQKENI. V was pared by 5 bases and J by 5 bases, with 8 bases of the junction left unmatched. This CDR3 contains 14 residues. The CDR3 loop is CASSSDRVTYGYTF. Here the CDR3 DNA reads TGTGCCAGCTCATCCGACAGGGTTACATATGGCTACACCTTC.